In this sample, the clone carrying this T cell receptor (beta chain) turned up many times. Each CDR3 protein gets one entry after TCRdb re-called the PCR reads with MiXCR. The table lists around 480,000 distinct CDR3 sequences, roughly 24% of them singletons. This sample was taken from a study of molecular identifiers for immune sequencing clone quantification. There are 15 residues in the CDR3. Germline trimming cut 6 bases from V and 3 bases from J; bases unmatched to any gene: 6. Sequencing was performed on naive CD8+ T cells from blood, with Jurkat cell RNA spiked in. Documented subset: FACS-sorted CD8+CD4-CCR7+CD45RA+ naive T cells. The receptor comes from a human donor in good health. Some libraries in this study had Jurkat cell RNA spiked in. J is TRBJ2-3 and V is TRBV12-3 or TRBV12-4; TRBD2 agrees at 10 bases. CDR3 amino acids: CASRKSSGGTDTQYF. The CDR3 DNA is TGTGCCAGCAGAAAATCTAGCGGGGGAACAGATACGCAGTATTTT.